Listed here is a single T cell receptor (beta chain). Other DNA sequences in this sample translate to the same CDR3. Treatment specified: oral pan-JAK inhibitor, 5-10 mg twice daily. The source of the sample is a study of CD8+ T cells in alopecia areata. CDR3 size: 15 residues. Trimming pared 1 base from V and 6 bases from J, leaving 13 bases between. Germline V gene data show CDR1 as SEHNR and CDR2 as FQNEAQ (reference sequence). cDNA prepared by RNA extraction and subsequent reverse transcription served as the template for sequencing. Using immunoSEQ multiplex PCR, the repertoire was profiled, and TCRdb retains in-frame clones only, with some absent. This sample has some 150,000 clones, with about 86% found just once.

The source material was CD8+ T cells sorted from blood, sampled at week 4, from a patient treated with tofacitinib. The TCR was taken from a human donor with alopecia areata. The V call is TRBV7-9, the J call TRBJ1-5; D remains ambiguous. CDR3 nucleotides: TGTGCCAGCAGCTTAGAGGGCAAATGGGGTCAGCCCCAGCATTTT. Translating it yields CASSLEGKWGQPQHF.